What follows are 29 T cell receptor beta chains derived from one specimen sequenced in a study of cytotoxic CD8 clonotypes in ibrutinib-treated CLL. Repertoires were generated with immunoSEQ multiplex PCR, while TCRdb's copy carries only in-frame clones and drops some. The table records some 50,000 clones, around 60% of them present only once. The sequences come from PBMCs, collected after 24 months of ibrutinib treatment. The receptors here all came from a human donor with chronic lymphocytic leukemia.

This clone showed up just a few times. This chain links TRBV7-9 with TRBJ1-5; the D gene is possibly TRBD1 (6 bases). The CDR3 is 12 amino acids. V lost 8 bases to trimming and J lost 3 bases, with 8 bases between them. Per the germline V gene, CDR1 is SEHNR and CDR2 is FQNEAQ (reference sequence). This CDR3 reads CASRQDNQPQHF. In nucleotides, the CDR3 is TGTGCCAGCCGACAGGACAATCAGCCCCAGCATTTT.

The rearrangement joins TRBV5-4 to TRBJ1-1, with 8 bases identical to TRBD1. The V gene's germline CDR1 is SGHNT and CDR2 YYREEE (reference sequence). The CDR3 is 14 amino acids. J was trimmed by 2 bases and V by 6 bases; bases with no gene match: 6. CDR3 loop: CASNSGGPNTEAFF. The CDR3 nucleotides are TGTGCCAGCAACTCAGGGGGCCCAAACACTGAAGCTTTCTTT.

The chain combines TRBV2 with TRBJ1-3; 10 bases align to TRBD1. CDR1 is SNHLY and CDR2 is FYNNEI in the germline V gene. V shed 2 bases, J shed 4 bases, and the junction held 11 bases outside the gene matches. The CDR3 loop spans 18 amino acids. CDR3 coding DNA: TGTGCCAGCAGTGAAATTGGGACAGGGGTTATGTACGGAAACACCATATATTTT. Translated, it gives CASSEIGTGVMYGNTIYF.

This chain connects TRBV4-1 to TRBJ2-5; D is possibly TRBD1 (6 bases). The CDR3 loop spans 13 amino acids. The V and J ends lost 1 base and 4 bases respectively, with 7 bases between them. Germline CDR1 and CDR2: MGHRA and YSYEKL. The CDR3 nucleotides read TGCGCCAGCAGCCAAGGGGGGCGAGAGACCCAGTACTTC. This gives the protein CASSQGGRETQYF.

This clone has a handful of counts. The chain uses TRBV6-1 and TRBJ2-3, with 10 nucleotides matching TRBD1. This CDR3 comprises 14 residues. Germline lookup yields CDR1 MNHNS and CDR2 SASEGT. V lost 7 bases, J lost 6 bases, and 7 bases stayed unmatched. The CDR3 DNA reads as TGTGCCAGCACCAGACAGGGGGCAGGGGATACGCAGTATTTT. As protein: CASTRQGAGDTQYF.

V is TRBV28 and J is TRBJ1-1; a weak D match, TRBD1 (6 bases). Germline lookup yields CDR1 MDHEN and CDR2 SYDVKM. The CDR3 consists of 18 residues. The V end lost 10 bases, the J end lost 0 bases, and 27 bases lay between the germline ends. The CDR3 loop is CATKGVLLGVYMNTEAFF. The CDR3 bases are TGTGCCACCAAGGGGGTCCTTTTAGGAGTTTATATGAACACTGAAGCTTTCTTT.

This clone has a handful of counts. This rearrangement joins TRBV12-5 to TRBJ2-7; a possible D gene is TRBD2 (5 bases). Trimming pared 7 bases from V and 7 bases from J, leaving 11 bases between. The germline V gene encodes CDR1 LGHNT and CDR2 FRNRAP. The CDR3 has 11 residues. The CDR3: CASAGGREQYV. DNA for the CDR3: TGTGCTAGTGCTGGAGGCCGGGAGCAGTACGTC.

This clone was picked up a small number of times. The chain is built from TRBV29-1 and TRBJ1-2; 9 bases line up with TRBD1. V trimming: 6 bases; J trimming: 8 bases; junction bases outside the gene matches: 13. The germline gives CDR1 SQVTM, CDR2 ANQGSEA. CDR3 length equals 14 residues. CDR3 bases: TGCAGCGTAGCAACCGGGACAGGGATGGGGGGCTACACCTTC. It encodes CSVATGTGMGGYTF.

The rearrangement links TRBV4-1 to TRBJ2-1, with 7 positions matching TRBD2. The CDR3 sequence is 17 residues long. CDR1 and CDR2 from the germline V gene are MGHRA and YSYEKL. J gave up 5 bases and V 1 base, and 11 bases lay outside the gene matches. CDR3 in DNA: TGCGCCAGCAGCCAAGGTGAATCGGCGGGGGACCACAATGAGCAGTTCTTC. It yields the protein CASSQGESAGDHNEQFF.

This clone is labeled medium-sized. The chain has TRBV4-1 and TRBJ2-1; D remains unclear. The germline CDR1 and CDR2 sequences are MGHRA and YSYEKL. The V end was cut by 3 bases, the J end by 8 bases, with 11 bases between. The CDR3 sequence is 13 residues long. The CDR3, as DNA: TGCGCCAGCAGCCATCCCACCTTCCATGAGCAGTTCTTC. Its translation is CASSHPTFHEQFF.

This rearrangement joins TRBV28 to TRBJ2-5; 15 bases are a match to TRBD2. The J segment lost 5 bases and the V segment lost 5 bases, leaving 12 bases of the junction unmatched. The CDR3 has 18 residues. CDR1 MDHEN and CDR2 SYDVKM come from the germline V gene. CDR3 sequence (DNA): TGTGCCAGCAGTCCCTGGACTAGCGGGAGGGCTTATGATGAGACCCAGTACTTC. Amino acid sequence: CASSPWTSGRAYDETQYF. Looking up the rest from reference TRBV28 and TRBJ2-5 gives the full variable domain: DVKVTQSSRYLVKRTGEKVFLECVQDMDHENMFWYRQDPGLGLRLIYFSYDVKMKEKGDIPEGYSVSREKKERFSLILESASTNQTSMYLCASSPWTSGRAYDETQYFGPGTRLLVL.

V is TRBV27 and J is TRBJ1-1; maybe TRBD1 (5 bases). Per germline, CDR1 MNHEY and CDR2 SMNVEV (reference sequence). There are 14 residues in the CDR3. The ends were cut back, 3 bases at V and 9 bases at J, with 17 bases in the middle. The chain's CDR3 is CASSFLGGEGKAFF. CDR3 DNA sequence: TGTGCCAGCAGTTTCCTGGGAGGGGAAGGCAAAGCTTTCTTT.

This sequence joins TRBV27 and TRBJ1-5; D is uncertain. The germline CDR1 and CDR2 sequences are MNHEY and SMNVEV (reference sequence). This CDR3 region has 15 residues. The V end was cut by 6 bases, the J end by 3 bases, with 15 bases between. The CDR3, as DNA: TGTGCCAGCAGATACTCCACGGGAACCAATCAGCCCCAGCATTTT. Translating gives CASRYSTGTNQPQHF.

The V gene is TRBV4-1, the J gene TRBJ2-6; D gene unclear. There are 15 residues in the CDR3. Germline values: CDR1 MGHRA, CDR2 YSYEKL. Trimming removed 0 bases at V and 2 bases at J, with 5 bases between. CDR3 region: CASSQEGTGANVLTF. The CDR3 DNA follows: TGCGCCAGCAGCCAAGAGGGTACTGGGGCCAACGTCCTGACTTTC.

The CDR3 nucleotides are TGTGCCAGCAGCCCTAGAGGAAGAGTGAATCAGCCCCAGCATTTT. This codes for CASSPRGRVNQPQHF. V is TRBV7-9 and J is TRBJ1-5; D ambiguous. This CDR3 is 15 amino acids long. The germline CDR1 and CDR2 sequences are SEHNR and FQNEAQ (reference sequence). V was clipped by 5 bases and J by 4 bases, with 15 bases between them.

The V call is TRBV4-1, the J call TRBJ2-2, with a tentative D call TRBD2 (6 bases). Germline CDR1 reads MGHRA; CDR2 reads YSYEKL. The CDR3 contains 18 residues. V lost 4 bases, J lost 1 base, and 19 bases lay in between. The DNA of the CDR3 is TGCGCCAGCAGCCCCTGGGGTTTAGCGGTTATGAACACCGGGGAGCTGTTTTTT. As protein: CASSPWGLAVMNTGELFF.

J is TRBJ1-1 and V is TRBV5-1; 8 bases agree with TRBD1. The CDR3 covers 15 residues. J lost 0 bases, V lost 4 bases, and 5 bases had no gene match. CDR1 and CDR2 (germline): SGHRS, YFSETQ. CDR3 nucleotide sequence: TGCGCCAGCAGCCTTTGGACAGGGATGAACACTGAAGCTTTCTTT. It translates to CASSLWTGMNTEAFF.

The chain couples TRBV7-6 to TRBJ2-7; a possible D gene is TRBD2 (6 bases). Per germline, CDR1 SGHVS and CDR2 FNYEAQ. The CDR3 has 17 residues. The ends were cut back, 1 base at V and 2 bases at J, with 18 bases in the middle. In DNA form, the CDR3 reads TGTGCCAGCAGCTTAGGGGCTAGCGCACGACTTGCCTACGAGCAGTACTTC. This encodes CASSLGASARLAYEQYF.

This clone was detected only a few times. The chain joins TRBV5-1 to TRBJ1-2, with D uncertain. The CDR3 extends over 14 amino acids. The germline gives CDR1 SGHRS, CDR2 YFSETQ. The V end lost 0 bases, the J end lost 3 bases, and 9 bases lay between the germline ends. CDR3 residues: CASSLAPADYGYTF. CDR3 DNA sequence: TGCGCCAGCAGCTTGGCCCCGGCAGACTATGGCTACACCTTC.

This clone was observed a single time. The chain joins TRBV30 to TRBJ2-2, with 14 positions matching TRBD2. Germline CDR1 reads GTSNPN; CDR2 reads SVGIG (reference sequence). Germline trimming cut 7 bases from V and 5 bases from J; bases unmatched to any gene: 9. The CDR3 is 16 residues long. The CDR3 sequence is CAFKTSGRGRTGELFF. The CDR3 DNA follows: TGTGCCTTCAAGACTAGCGGGAGGGGTCGGACCGGGGAGCTGTTTTTT.

J is TRBJ1-2 and V is TRBV6-1; tentative D call: TRBD1 (6 bases). Germline V lookup: CDR1 MNHNS, CDR2 SASEGT. V was cut by 10 bases and J by 4 bases, with 16 bases left in between. This CDR3 spans 13 amino acids. The CDR3 coding sequence is TGTGCCACCATAAAAGGGGGGACCTATGGCTACACCTTC. As protein: CATIKGGTYGYTF.

This chain joins TRBV5-1 and TRBJ2-5, with TRBD2 matching 7 bases. The CDR3 spans 14 residues. CDR1 and CDR2 (germline): SGHRS, YFSETQ. The V and J ends lost 0 bases and 3 bases, in that order; junction bases with no gene match: 2. This chain's CDR3 is CASSLVLAKETQYF. CDR3 DNA sequence: TGCGCCAGCAGCTTGGTACTAGCGAAAGAGACCCAGTACTTC.

The chain is built from TRBV28 and TRBJ1-4; perhaps TRBD1 as D (5 bases). The ends were cut back, 3 bases at V and 7 bases at J, with 12 bases in the middle. This CDR3 has 14 residues. Germline CDR1 reads MDHEN; CDR2 reads SYDVKM. CDR3 amino acids: CASSFRQGFEKLFF. The CDR3 DNA follows: TGTGCCAGCAGTTTTAGGCAGGGCTTTGAAAAACTGTTTTTT.

This clone occurred a few times. This chain joins TRBV10-2 and TRBJ1-5; D not certain. Per germline, CDR1 WSHSY and CDR2 SAAADI. V dropped 0 bases and J dropped 4 bases, with 7 bases sitting between them. The CDR3 totals 14 residues. The CDR3 region is CASSESIGNQPQHF. Here the CDR3 DNA reads TGCGCCAGCAGTGAGTCGATTGGTAATCAGCCCCAGCATTTT.

The chain is built from TRBV27 and TRBJ1-1; no clear D gene. CDR1 is MNHEY and CDR2 is SMNVEV in the germline V gene (reference sequence). This CDR3 is 15 amino acids long. Trimming stripped 2 bases from V and 0 bases from J, with 10 bases between. CDR3 DNA: TGTGCCAGCAGTTTACAGCCTTCCATGAACACTGAAGCTTTCTTT. Translation: CASSLQPSMNTEAFF.

This clone has just a few counts. The J gene is TRBJ2-7, the V gene TRBV6-1; D remains unclear. This CDR3 is built from 13 residues. Germline-derived CDR1 and CDR2 are MNHNS and SASEGT. The ends were cut back, 5 bases at V and 3 bases at J, with 11 bases in the middle. The CDR3 DNA reads TGTGCCAGCAGTTTAGGGTTTGGCTACGAGCAGTACGTC. As protein: CASSLGFGYEQYV.

The table lists this clone with a few counts. This chain connects TRBV18 to TRBJ2-3; no reliable D call. Trimming removed 5 bases from V and 0 bases from J, with 3 bases in between. The germline V gene encodes CDR1 KGHSH and CDR2 LQKENI. The CDR3 has 12 residues. The CDR3 nucleotides read TGTGCCAGCTCATCTAGCACAGATACGCAGTATTTT. This codes for CASSSSTDTQYF.

V gene TRBV29-1 combines with J gene TRBJ1-3; 9 bases fit TRBD1. The CDR3 is 19 residues long. Germline CDR1 reads SQVTM; CDR2 reads ANQGSEA. V lost 0 bases, J lost 0 bases, and 12 bases stayed unmatched. Here the CDR3 reads CSVEDRDRVPLSSGNTIYF. CDR3 DNA: TGCAGCGTTGAAGACCGGGACAGGGTTCCTTTGAGCTCTGGAAACACCATATATTTT.

The rearrangement links TRBV6-5 to TRBJ1-4, with 9 bases that match TRBD1. Germline lookup yields CDR1 MNHEY and CDR2 SVGAGI. Trimming at V came to 4 bases and at J to 7 bases, leaving 7 bases not matched to a gene. The CDR3 runs 15 residues. The CDR3 sequence is CASSSPGQGSEKLFF. The CDR3 nucleotides read TGTGCCAGCAGTTCGCCGGGACAGGGAAGTGAAAAACTGTTTTTT.